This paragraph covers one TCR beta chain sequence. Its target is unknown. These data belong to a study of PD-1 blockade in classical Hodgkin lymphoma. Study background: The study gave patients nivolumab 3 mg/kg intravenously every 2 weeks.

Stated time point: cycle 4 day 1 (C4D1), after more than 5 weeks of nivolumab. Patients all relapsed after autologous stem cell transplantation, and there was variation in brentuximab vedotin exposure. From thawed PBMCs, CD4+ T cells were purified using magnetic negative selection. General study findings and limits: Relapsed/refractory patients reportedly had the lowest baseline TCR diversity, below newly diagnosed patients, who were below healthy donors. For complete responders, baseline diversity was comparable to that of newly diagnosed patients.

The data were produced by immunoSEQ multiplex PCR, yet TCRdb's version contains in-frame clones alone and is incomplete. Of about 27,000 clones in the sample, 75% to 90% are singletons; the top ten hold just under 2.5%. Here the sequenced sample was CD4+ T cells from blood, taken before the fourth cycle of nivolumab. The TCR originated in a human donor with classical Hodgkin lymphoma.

The DNA for the CDR3 is TGCAGCGTTGAAGTAGCGGGACGGATACCTATAGAGCAGTACTTC. It yields the protein CSVEVAGRIPIEQYF. The genes are TRBV29-1 and TRBJ2-5, with TRBD2 matching 8 bases. The CDR3 length is 15 residues. Germline V CDR1 and CDR2: SQVTM, ANQGSEA. V shed 1 base and J 11 bases; nucleotides not matched to a gene: 15.